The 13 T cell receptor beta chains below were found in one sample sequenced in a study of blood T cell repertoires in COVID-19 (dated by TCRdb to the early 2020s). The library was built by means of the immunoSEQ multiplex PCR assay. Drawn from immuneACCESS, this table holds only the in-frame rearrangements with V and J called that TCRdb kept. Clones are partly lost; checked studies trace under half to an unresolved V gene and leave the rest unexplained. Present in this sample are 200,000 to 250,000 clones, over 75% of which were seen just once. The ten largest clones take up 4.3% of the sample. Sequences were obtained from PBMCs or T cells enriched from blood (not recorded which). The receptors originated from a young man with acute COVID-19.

CDR3 coding DNA: TGTGCCAGCAGCCAAGTCCCTAGCGGCACCGGGGAGCTGTTTTTT. Translating it yields CASSQVPSGTGELFF. The genes are TRBV14 and TRBJ2-2; 7 nucleotides match TRBD2. The CDR3 is 15 residues long. Per the germline V gene, CDR1 is SGHDN and CDR2 is FVKESK. The junction had 3 bases not matched to a gene; V was cut back by 1 base and J by 4 bases.

The CDR3 coding sequence is TGTGCCAGCAGCTTAGCGGGGGGGAGAAATACGCAGTATTTT. The encoded protein is CASSLAGGRNTQYF. The chain employs TRBV7-6 and TRBJ2-3, with TRBD2 identical over 7 bases. V lost 0 bases to trimming and J lost 7 bases; unmatched junction nucleotides: 4. The CDR3 contains 14 residues. Germline V gives CDR1 SGHVS, CDR2 FNYEAQ.

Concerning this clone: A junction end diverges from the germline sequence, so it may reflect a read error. CDR3 DNA: TGCGCCAGCAGCGAGGACAGTACTAACTATGGCTACATCTTC. Translating it yields CASSEDSTNYGYIF. The genes are TRBV5-1 and TRBJ1-2, with TRBD1 as a possible D gene (6 bases). This CDR3 is built from 14 residues. In germline, CDR1 is SGHRS, CDR2 YFSETQ.

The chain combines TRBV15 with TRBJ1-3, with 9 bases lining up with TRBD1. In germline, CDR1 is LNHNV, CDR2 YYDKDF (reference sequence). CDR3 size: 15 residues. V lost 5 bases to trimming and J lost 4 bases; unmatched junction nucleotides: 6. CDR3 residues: CATSRGTGRGNTIYF. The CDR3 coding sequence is TGTGCCACCAGCCGAGGGACAGGGAGAGGAAACACCATATATTTT.

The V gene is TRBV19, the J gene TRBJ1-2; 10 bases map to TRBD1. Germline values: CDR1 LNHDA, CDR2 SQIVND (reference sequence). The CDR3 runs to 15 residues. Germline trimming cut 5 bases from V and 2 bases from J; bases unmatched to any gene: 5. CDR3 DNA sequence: TGTGCCAGTAGTCATGCGGGACAGGGGAACTATGGCTACACCTTC. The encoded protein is CASSHAGQGNYGYTF. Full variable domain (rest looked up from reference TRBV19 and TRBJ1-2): DGGITQSPKYLFRKEGQNVTLSCEQNLNHDAMYWYRQDPGQGLRLIYYSQIVNDFQKGDIAEGYSVSREKKESFPLTVTSAQKNPTAFYLCASSHAGQGNYGYTFGSGTRLTVV.

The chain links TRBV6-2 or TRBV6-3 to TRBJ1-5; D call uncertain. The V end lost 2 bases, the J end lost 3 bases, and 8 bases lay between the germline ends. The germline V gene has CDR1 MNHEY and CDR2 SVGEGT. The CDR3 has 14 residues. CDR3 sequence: CASSYRGINQPQHF. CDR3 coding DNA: TGTGCCAGCAGTTACCGGGGTATCAATCAGCCCCAGCATTTT.

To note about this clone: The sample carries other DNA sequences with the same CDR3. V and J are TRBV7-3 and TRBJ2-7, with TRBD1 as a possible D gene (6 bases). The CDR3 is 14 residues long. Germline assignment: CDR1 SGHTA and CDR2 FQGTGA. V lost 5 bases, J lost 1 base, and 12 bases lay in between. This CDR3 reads CASSRDILSYEQYF. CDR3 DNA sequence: TGTGCCAGCAGCCGGGACATTCTTTCCTACGAGCAGTACTTC. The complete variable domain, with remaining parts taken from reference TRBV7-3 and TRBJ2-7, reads GAGVSQTPSNKVTEKGKYVELRCDPISGHTALYWYRQSLGQGPEFLIYFQGTGAADDSGLPNDRFFAVRPEGSVSTLKIQRTERGDSAVYLCASSRDILSYEQYFGPGTRLTVT.

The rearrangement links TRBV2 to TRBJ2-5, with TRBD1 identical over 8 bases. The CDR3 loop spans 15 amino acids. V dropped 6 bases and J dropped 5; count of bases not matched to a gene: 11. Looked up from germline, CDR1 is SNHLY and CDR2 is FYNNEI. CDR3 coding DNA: TGTGCCAGCAGCTCCGGACAGGGAGTAGGGGAGACCCAGTACTTC. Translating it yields CASSSGQGVGETQYF.

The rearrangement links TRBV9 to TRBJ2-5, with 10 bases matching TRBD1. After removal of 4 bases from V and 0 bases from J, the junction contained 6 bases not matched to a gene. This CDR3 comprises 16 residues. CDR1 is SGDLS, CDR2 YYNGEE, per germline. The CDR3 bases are TGTGCCAGCAGCCCCCGACAGGGGGCGTACCAAGAGACCCAGTACTTC. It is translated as CASSPRQGAYQETQYF.

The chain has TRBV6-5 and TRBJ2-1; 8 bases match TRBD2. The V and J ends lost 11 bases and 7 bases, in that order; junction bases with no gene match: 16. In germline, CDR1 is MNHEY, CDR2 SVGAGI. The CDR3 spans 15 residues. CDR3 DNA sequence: TGTGCCGCCATTCGCCCCAGCGGGGGACCTAATGAGCAGTTCTTC. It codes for CAAIRPSGGPNEQFF.

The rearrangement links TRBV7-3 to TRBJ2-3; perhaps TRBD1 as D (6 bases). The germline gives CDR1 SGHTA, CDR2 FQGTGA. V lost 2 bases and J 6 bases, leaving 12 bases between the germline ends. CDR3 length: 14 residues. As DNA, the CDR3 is TGTGCCAGCAGCTTATGGCAGGGGCACGATACGCAGTATTTT. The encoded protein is CASSLWQGHDTQYF.

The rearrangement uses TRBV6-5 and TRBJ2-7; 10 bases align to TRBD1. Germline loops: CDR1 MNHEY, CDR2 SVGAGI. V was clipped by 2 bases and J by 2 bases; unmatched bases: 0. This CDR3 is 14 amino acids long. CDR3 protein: CASSYGTGAYEQYF. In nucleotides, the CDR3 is TGTGCCAGCAGTTACGGGACAGGGGCCTACGAGCAGTACTTC.

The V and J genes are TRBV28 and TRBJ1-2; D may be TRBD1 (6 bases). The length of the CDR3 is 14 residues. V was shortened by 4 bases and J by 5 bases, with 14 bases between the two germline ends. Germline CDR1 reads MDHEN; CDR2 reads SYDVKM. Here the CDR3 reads CASSSTPGQYGYTF. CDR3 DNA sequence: TGTGCCAGCAGTTCGACGCCCGGACAGTATGGCTACACCTTC.